The rows below give T cell receptor beta chains drawn from one sample of a study of blood T cell repertoires in COVID-19. The table came from immunoSEQ multiplex PCR; TCRdb's copy has only in-frame clones and leaves some out. The table shows around 130,000 clones, with approximately 89% occurring only once. The sample comprised peripheral blood. The receptors come from a man aged 60 to 75 with active or convalescent COVID-19. Each CDR3 is given with its conserved first and last residue. A D gene is named only where the DNA matches it firmly. The listing skips clone size in some rows; elsewhere it reads once, few, many or a size class.

j_call | clone_size | d_call | v_call | cdr3_aa | cdr3_nt
TRBJ1-2 | . | TRBD1 | TRBV29-1 | CSVAGQATIGYTF | TGCAGCGTTGCGGGACAGGCCACTATTGGCTACACCTTC
TRBJ2-7 | . | TRBD1 | TRBV29-1 | CSVGSGTGAYEQYF | TGCAGCGTTGGGTCTGGGACAGGGGCCTACGAGCAGTACTTC
TRBJ2-1 | . | . | TRBV3-1/TRBV3-2 | CASSLLSSYNEQFF | TGTGCCAGCAGCCTTCTGAGCTCCTACAATGAGCAGTTCTTC
TRBJ1-1 | . | TRBD1 | TRBV24-1 | CATRDRNTEAFF | TGTGCCACCCGGGACAGGAACACTGAAGCTTTCTTT
TRBJ2-1 | . | TRBD1 | TRBV7-2 | CASSSMTGRNNEQFF | TGTGCCAGCAGCTCCATGACAGGGCGGAACAATGAGCAGTTCTTC
TRBJ2-7 | few | . | TRBV11-2 | CASSSRGNSYEQYF | TGTGCCAGCAGCTCCCGGGGTAACTCCTACGAGCAGTACTTC
TRBJ1-2 | few | . | TRBV9 | CASSGTRDINYGYTF | TGTGCCAGCAGCGGAACCAGGGATATTAACTATGGCTACACCTTC
TRBJ1-2 | . | TRBD1 | TRBV4-1 | CASSQPLPRTGTGALGYTF | TGCGCCAGCAGCCAACCGCTTCCCAGGACCGGGACAGGGGCATTAGGCTACACCTTC
TRBJ2-1 | . | TRBD2 | TRBV5-1 | CASSSLGSGSSNEQFF | TGCGCCAGCAGCTCGCTGGGTAGCGGGAGTTCCAATGAGCAGTTCTTC
TRBJ2-5 | . | . | TRBV24-1 | CATSDRSSGETQYF | TGTGCCACCAGTGACCGGTCTTCGGGGGAGACCCAGTACTTC
TRBJ1-1 | . | . | TRBV10-3 | CAISEGQNTEAFF | TGTGCCATCAGTGAGGGCCAGAACACTGAAGCTTTCTTT
TRBJ2-3 | . | . | TRBV5-1 | CASSLTAASTDTQYF | TGCGCCAGCAGCTTGACCGCGGCTAGCACAGATACGCAGTATTTT
TRBJ2-7 | . | TRBD1 | TRBV7-2 | CASSLVQGAYEQYF | TGTGCCAGCAGCTTAGTCCAGGGGGCCTACGAGCAGTACTTC
TRBJ2-7 | . | . | TRBV7-2 | CASSAVVFSYEQYF | TGTGCCAGCAGCGCCGTAGTCTTTTCCTACGAGCAGTACTTC
TRBJ2-7 | . | TRBD2 | TRBV24-1 | CATSPPGTSVFYEQYF | TGTGCCACCAGTCCCCCCGGGACTAGCGTATTCTACGAGCAGTACTTC
TRBJ2-7 | . | TRBD2 | TRBV6-6 | CASSSPGLAGDEQYF | TGTGCCAGCAGTTCACCGGGACTAGCGGGAGACGAGCAGTACTTC
TRBJ2-7 | . | TRBD2 | TRBV9 | CASSKGAGTSVYEQYF | TGTGCCAGCAGCAAGGGAGCCGGGACTAGTGTTTACGAGCAGTACTTC
TRBJ1-5 | . | . | TRBV18 | CASSPTGRGNQPQHF | TGTGCCAGCTCACCAACAGGGCGCGGCAATCAGCCCCAGCATTTT
TRBJ2-4 | . | . | TRBV29-1 | CSVGSLAGKNIQYF | TGCAGCGTGGGGTCCCTTGCGGGCAAAAACATTCAGTACTTC
TRBJ2-6 | . | . | TRBV7-6 | CASSLPQGLGANVLTF | TGTGCCAGCAGCCTCCCACAGGGCCTTGGGGCCAACGTCCTGACTTTC
TRBJ2-3 | . | TRBD1 | TRBV2 | CASNEGAPDTQYF | TGTGCCAGCAATGAGGGGGCGCCAGATACGCAGTATTTT
TRBJ2-3 | once | TRBD1 | TRBV5-1 | CASSTGTGEADTQYF | TGCGCCAGCAGCACCGGGACAGGGGAGGCAGATACGCAGTATTTT
TRBJ2-3 | . | TRBD1 | TRBV29-1 | CSVRQGASTDTQYF | TGCAGCGTACGACAGGGGGCAAGCACAGATACGCAGTATTTT
TRBJ2-2 | once | . | TRBV7-9 | CASSPTGKNTGELFF | TGTGCCAGCAGCCCGACAGGAAAGAACACCGGGGAGCTGTTTTTT
TRBJ2-2 | . | . | TRBV5-1 | CASSPSAYSTGELFF | TGCGCCAGCAGCCCCAGCGCCTACTCCACCGGGGAGCTGTTTTTT
TRBJ2-1 | . | . | TRBV5-1 | CASSLATSMNEQFF | TGCGCCAGCAGCTTGGCCACTAGCATGAATGAGCAGTTCTTC
TRBJ2-1 | once | TRBD2 | TRBV29-1 | CSGASGNTYNEQFF | TGCAGCGGTGCTAGCGGGAACACCTACAATGAGCAGTTCTTC
TRBJ2-3 | . | . | TRBV24-1 | CATSDPGTRGQYF | TGTGCCACCAGTGATCCGGGTACTAGAGGGCAGTATTTT
TRBJ2-3 | . | TRBD2 | TRBV7-6 | CASSLGAGREDTQYF | TGTGCCAGCAGCCTTGGGGCAGGGAGGGAGGATACGCAGTATTTT
TRBJ1-1 | . | TRBD1 | TRBV7-6 | CASSPTGGMGTEAFF | TGTGCCAGCAGTCCAACAGGGGGCATGGGCACTGAAGCTTTCTTT
TRBJ1-4 | once | TRBD1 | TRBV19 | CASGTGAQANEKLFF | TGTGCCAGTGGGACAGGTGCCCAGGCTAATGAAAAACTGTTTTTT
TRBJ2-2 | . | . | TRBV27 | CASSTRGSGSAGELFF | TGTGCCAGCAGTACCAGGGGCAGTGGTTCAGCCGGGGAGCTGTTTTTT